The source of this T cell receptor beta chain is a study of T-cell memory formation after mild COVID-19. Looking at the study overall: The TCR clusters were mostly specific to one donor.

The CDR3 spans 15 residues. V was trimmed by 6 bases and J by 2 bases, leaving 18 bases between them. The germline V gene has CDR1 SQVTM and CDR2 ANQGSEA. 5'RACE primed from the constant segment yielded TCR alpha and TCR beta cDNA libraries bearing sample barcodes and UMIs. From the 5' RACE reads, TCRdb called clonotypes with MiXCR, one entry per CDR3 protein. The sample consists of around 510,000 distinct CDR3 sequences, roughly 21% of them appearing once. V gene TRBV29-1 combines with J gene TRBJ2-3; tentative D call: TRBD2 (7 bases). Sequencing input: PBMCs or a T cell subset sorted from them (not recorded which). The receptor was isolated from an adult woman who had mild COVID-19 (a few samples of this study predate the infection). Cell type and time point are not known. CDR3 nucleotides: TGCAGCGTCATAGGGGGAGGGGATTTCACAGATACGCAGTATTTT. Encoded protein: CSVIGGGDFTDTQYF.